This TCR beta chain came from a study of human T cells and chemical hapten exposure. This clonotype was seen many times. As for time point: pre-sensitization, week 0. Indicated treatment: therapeutic diphenylcyclopropenone sensitization with weekly scalp DPC. CDR1 is SQVTM and CDR2 is ANQGSEA in the germline V gene. V lost 6 bases and J 0 bases, leaving 11 bases between the germline ends. The CDR3 length is 13 residues. MiXCR, applied by TCRdb to the RACE reads, yields one record per CDR3 protein. The sample holds more than 250,000 distinct CDR3 sequences, 8.6% seen once. The receptor was isolated from a woman aged 40 to 50 with alopecia areata. Some clones in this sample may be carry-over from other donors' samples. The source material was whole blood, sampled in connection with sensitization to the hapten diphenylcyclopropenone (DPC). The chain combines TRBV29-1 with TRBJ1-1; possibly TRBD1 for D (6 bases). CDR3 nucleotides: TGCAGCGTCACCTACAGGGTGAACACTGAAGCTTTCTTT. Translated: CSVTYRVNTEAFF.